Below are 10 T cell receptor beta chains sequenced from a single sample in a study of regulatory T cells in long-lasting Graves disease. TCR beta libraries were built with iRepertoire HTBI primers and Arm-PCR of CDR3 regions. MiXCR was run by TCRdb on the multiplex PCR reads, yielding one entry per CDR3 protein. The repertoire holds about 290,000 distinct CDR3 sequences, with more than 20% as singletons. Noted time point: persistent/refractory GD, antithyroid drugs over 5 years with positive TRAb. The TCR library was made from RNA extracted from PBMCs. Source: peripheral blood mononuclear cells (PBMCs), taken when the disease was refractory, from a patient treated with antithyroid drugs. These receptors all come from a female donor with Graves disease.

This clonotype was seen at least ten times. The chain combines TRBV28 with TRBJ1-2, with a tentative D call TRBD1 (5 bases). Between the trimmed V and J ends, which lost 4 bases and 0 bases, there was a span of 18 bases. From germline, CDR1 is MDHEN and CDR2 SYDVKM. The CDR3 has 17 amino acids. The DNA for the CDR3 is TGTGCCAGCAGTTCTCGACACAGGATGGGGGCTAACTATGGCTACACCTTC. Translation: CASSSRHRMGANYGYTF.

This clonotype has at least ten counts. The chain employs TRBV20-1 and TRBJ2-7, with D uncertain. Looked up from germline, CDR1 is DFQATT and CDR2 is SNEGSKA (reference sequence). V was pared by 3 bases and J by 1 base, with 19 bases between. CDR3 length: 16 amino acids. The CDR3 nucleotides are TGCAGTGCTAGTCCCTTAAGTTACTACCTATCCTACGAGCAGTACTTC. Protein sequence: CSASPLSYYLSYEQYF.

This clonotype appeared a few times. The CDR3 region is CASTSQTEGNTIYF. In DNA form, the CDR3 reads TGTGCCAGCACCTCCCAGACGGAAGGAAACACCATATATTTT. This rearrangement joins TRBV6-1 to TRBJ1-3; D gene uncertain. Germline V lookup: CDR1 MNHNS, CDR2 SASEGT. This CDR3 is built from 14 residues. Trimming removed 7 bases from V and 4 bases from J, with 14 bases in between.

This clonotype was seen at least ten times. The CDR3 DNA follows: TGCAGTGCTAGCGGCGGGTACCAAGAGACCCAGTACTTC. Protein sequence: CSASGGYQETQYF. This chain joins TRBV20-1 and TRBJ2-5, with D perhaps matching TRBD2 (5 bases). Trimming removed 3 bases from V and 0 bases from J, with 8 bases in between. CDR1 and CDR2 from the germline V gene are DFQATT and SNEGSKA (reference sequence). The CDR3 has 13 residues.

The sample holds many counts of this clonotype. V and J are TRBV7-3 and TRBJ2-2, with D maybe TRBD2 (6 bases). V was shortened by 6 bases and J by 2 bases, with 13 bases between the two germline ends. This CDR3 comprises 15 residues. Germline V lookup: CDR1 SGHTA, CDR2 FQGTGA. The CDR3 bases are TGTGCCAGCAGTCCGGGACTTTCTAACACCGGGGAGCTGTTTTTT. It encodes CASSPGLSNTGELFF.

This clonotype has a handful of counts. The rearrangement joins TRBV6-2 or TRBV6-3 to TRBJ2-1; D is uncertain. Germline CDR1 reads MNHEY; CDR2 reads SVGEGT. The germline V and J ends were trimmed by 2 bases and 2 bases, with 10 bases remaining between them. The CDR3 is made up of 15 amino acids. The CDR3 region has the DNA TGTGCCAGCAGTTACCTCCTACTTACCTACAATGAGCAGTTCTTC. Translation gives CASSYLLLTYNEQFF.

The chain joins TRBV9 to TRBJ2-1; D is unclear. Trimming stripped 4 bases from V and 12 bases from J, with 20 bases between. Per the germline V gene, CDR1 is SGDLS and CDR2 is YYNGEE. This CDR3 region has 14 residues. The DNA for the CDR3 is TGTGCCAGCAGCCAAGAACTTTCCGGATCGGGGCAGTTCTTC. Protein: CASSQELSGSGQFF.

The rearrangement uses TRBV20-1 and TRBJ1-6; D gene unclear. The V gene lost 6 bases and the J gene lost 7 bases, with 10 bases spanning the gap. Per germline, CDR1 DFQATT and CDR2 SNEGSKA (reference sequence). The CDR3 length is 12 residues. DNA for the CDR3: TGCAGTGCCTTGACAAAAAATTCACCCCTCCACTTT. Translating it yields CSALTKNSPLHF.

This clonotype was counted many times. J is TRBJ2-5 and V is TRBV20-1; 7 bases align to TRBD1. This CDR3 contains 15 residues. With 5 bases clipped from V and 7 bases from J, the junction kept 16 bases outside the gene matches. Looked up from germline, CDR1 is DFQATT and CDR2 is SNEGSKA (reference sequence). CDR3 DNA sequence: TGCAGTGCTGGACCAGGGGGTGGGCGAAGGTGGACCCAGTACTTC. Protein: CSAGPGGGRRWTQYF.

This clonotype was picked up a small number of times. This rearrangement joins TRBV30 to TRBJ1-3; 7 nucleotides line up with TRBD1. Trimming removed 5 bases from V and 2 bases from J; junction bases left unmatched: 9. From germline, CDR1 is GTSNPN and CDR2 SVGIG (reference sequence). The CDR3 contains 15 residues. CDR3 DNA: TGTGCCTGGGACTCAGACAGGGAGACTGGAAACACCATATATTTT. Translation: CAWDSDRETGNTIYF.